This TCR beta chain was identified during a study of radiotherapy plus CTLA-4 blockade in lung cancer. Whole-study context: Among all patients, 18% showed objective responses, while approximately 30% had disease control. Broader study findings: Blood TCR clones of tumor origin expanded after radiotherapy plus ipilimumab. Reports identified early blood T cell clone dynamics, with interferon-beta, as the best response predictor.

About this clone itself: Its antigen is not identified.

Those with chemo-refractory metastatic non-small-cell lung cancer were treated with focal radiation combined with CTLA-4 blockade using ipilimumab. Measured with immunoSEQ multiplex PCR; TCRdb has only the in-frame clones, and not every one. The sample lists more than 25,000 clones, roughly three quarters occurring once. This sample comprised peripheral blood, obtained from a patient treated with radiotherapy plus ipilimumab. This clonotype was obtained from a human donor with non-small cell lung cancer that progressed on radiotherapy plus ipilimumab.

DNA of the CDR3: TGTGCCAGCAGCCCCCCCGGGGGGCTAGGCACCGGGGAGCTGTTTTTT. This codes for CASSPPGGLGTGELFF. V gene TRBV5-6 combines with J gene TRBJ2-2, with a tentative D call TRBD2 (7 bases). This CDR3 is 16 amino acids long. Germline values: CDR1 SGHDT, CDR2 YYEEEE. Deletions cut 4 bases from V and 4 bases from J, with 17 bases between.